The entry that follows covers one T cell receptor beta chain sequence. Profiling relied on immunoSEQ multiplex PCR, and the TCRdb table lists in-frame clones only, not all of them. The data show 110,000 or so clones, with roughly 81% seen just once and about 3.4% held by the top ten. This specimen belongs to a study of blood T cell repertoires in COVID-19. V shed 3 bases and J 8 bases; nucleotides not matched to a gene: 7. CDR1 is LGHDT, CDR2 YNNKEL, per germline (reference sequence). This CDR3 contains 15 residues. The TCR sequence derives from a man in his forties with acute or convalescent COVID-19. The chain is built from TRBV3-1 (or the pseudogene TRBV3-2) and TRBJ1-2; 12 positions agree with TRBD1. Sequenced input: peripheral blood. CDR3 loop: CASSQGQGAGEGYTF. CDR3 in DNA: TGTGCCAGCAGCCAGGGACAGGGGGCAGGGGAAGGCTACACCTTC.